The 11 T cell receptor beta chains in this list originate from one sample, sequenced in a study of blood T cell repertoires in COVID-19 (dated by TCRdb to about 2020). The library relied on the immunoSEQ multiplex PCR assay. Imported from immuneACCESS, the table was reduced by TCRdb to in-frame sequences with V and J called. These copies leave out some clones; in studies compared against another copy, an unresolved V gene accounts for under half, and the cause of the remainder is not known. Across this sample there are over 350,000 clones, with approximately 90% seen only once. Together, the top ten hold around 1.4% of the sample. The sample comprised peripheral blood. These receptors originate from a woman aged 25 to 39 with active or convalescent COVID-19.

This CDR3 reads CASSITASNQPQHF. CDR3 coding DNA: TGTGCCAGTAGTATAACAGCCTCCAATCAGCCCCAGCATTTT. V and J are TRBV19 and TRBJ1-5, with D unresolved. The germline CDR1 and CDR2 sequences are LNHDA and SQIVND (reference sequence). The CDR3 sequence is 14 residues long. With 2 bases removed from V and 3 bases from J, the gap between germline ends came to 8 bases.

The rearrangement links TRBV19 to TRBJ2-1; D uncertain. The length of the CDR3 is 13 residues. CDR1 and CDR2 from the germline V gene are LNHDA and SQIVND (reference sequence). V lost 8 bases and J 3 bases, leaving 11 bases between the germline ends. The CDR3 reads CASSETNYNEQFF. DNA for the CDR3: TGTGCCAGTTCAGAGACAAACTACAATGAGCAGTTCTTC.

In regard to this clone: Different DNA sequences within this sample yield the same CDR3. The chain links TRBV4-1 to TRBJ1-2; unclear D gene. Germline values: CDR1 MGHRA, CDR2 YSYEKL. Trimming stripped 0 bases from V and 1 base from J, with 9 bases between. The CDR3 loop spans 15 amino acids. CDR3 protein: CASSQDREGNYGYTF. For the CDR3, the DNA is TGCGCCAGCAGCCAAGATCGGGAGGGTAACTATGGCTACACCTTC.

Remarks on this clone: Other nucleotide sequences from this sample produce the same CDR3. The chain combines TRBV19 with TRBJ2-3; 10 bases match TRBD2. The length of the CDR3 is 14 residues. Germline V gene lookup returns CDR1 LNHDA and CDR2 SQIVND (reference sequence). Trimming at V came to 6 bases and at J to 0 bases, leaving 0 bases not matched to a gene. The CDR3 sequence: CASRTSGSTDTQYF. Here the CDR3 DNA reads TGTGCCAGTAGGACTAGCGGGAGCACAGATACGCAGTATTTT.

The CDR3 loop is CATRPEGSGNTIYF. CDR3 sequence (DNA): TGCGCCACCAGGCCCGAGGGCTCTGGAAACACCATATATTTT. The rearrangement joins TRBV10-2 to TRBJ1-3, with D uncertain. Per germline, CDR1 WSHSY and CDR2 SAAADI. This CDR3 spans 14 amino acids. V lost 10 bases and J 0 bases, leaving 13 bases between the germline ends.

The V call is TRBV7-8, the J call TRBJ2-7; tentatively, D is TRBD1 (5 bases). V was shortened by 0 bases and J by 2 bases, with 14 bases between the two germline ends. The CDR3 is made up of 16 amino acids. The germline gives CDR1 SGHVS, CDR2 FQNEAQ. The chain's CDR3 is CASSLAVGVETYEQYF. CDR3 nucleotides: TGTGCCAGCAGCTTAGCGGTAGGGGTTGAAACCTACGAGCAGTACTTC.

The chain is built from TRBV2 and TRBJ2-2, with 10 bases fitting TRBD1. CDR1 and CDR2 (germline): SNHLY, FYNNEI. This CDR3 is 16 amino acids long. The trim removed 6 bases at V and 5 bases at J, leaving 9 bases unmatched. CDR3 amino acids: CASRDRTGGKTGELFF. The DNA for the CDR3 is TGTGCCAGCAGGGACCGGACAGGGGGGAAAACCGGGGAGCTGTTTTTT.

In this sample, this clone turned up once. V gene TRBV12-3 or TRBV12-4 combines with J gene TRBJ2-5; D is possibly TRBD2 (6 bases). Trimming pared 1 base from V and 5 bases from J, leaving 8 bases between. The CDR3 runs 13 residues. The CDR3 nucleotides read TGTGCCAGCAGTTTAGGACTAGTTGAGACCCAGTACTTC. Translating gives CASSLGLVETQYF.

The CDR3 DNA reads as TGTGCCAGCAGCTTATCAGGGGGTAAAGAAAAACTGTTTTTT. Its protein is CASSLSGGKEKLFF. The chain has TRBV7-2 and TRBJ1-4; 7 bases map to TRBD1. The germline CDR1 and CDR2 sequences are SGHTA and FQGNSA. CDR3 length equals 14 residues. V lost 2 bases, J lost 8 bases, and 5 bases stayed unmatched. The full variable domain, completed using reference TRBV7-2 and TRBJ1-4, is GAGVSQSPSNKVTEKGKDVELRCDPISGHTALYWYRQSLGQGLEFLIYFQGNSAPDKSGLPSDRFSAERTGGSVSTLTIQRTQQEDSAVYLCASSLSGGKEKLFFGSGTQLSVL.

J is TRBJ2-3 and V is TRBV5-1, with TRBD2 identical over 10 bases. The CDR3 consists of 17 residues. After removal of 0 bases from V and 4 bases from J, the junction contained 8 bases not matched to a gene. Germline CDR1 is SGHRS and CDR2 is YFSETQ. The DNA for the CDR3 is TGCGCCAGCAGCTTGGCTACTAGCGGGAATTGGGCAGATACGCAGTATTTT. Translating gives CASSLATSGNWADTQYF.

This chain uses TRBV7-8 with TRBJ2-7; 7 bases are a match to TRBD1. The ends lost 4 bases at V and 3 bases at J; junction bases unmatched: 12. The CDR3 has 16 amino acids. Germline CDR1 SGHVS, CDR2 FQNEAQ. The CDR3 DNA sequence: TGTGCCAGCAGCTCCTTAGACAGGGAGAAGCGCTACGAGCAGTACTTC. The encoded protein is CASSSLDREKRYEQYF.